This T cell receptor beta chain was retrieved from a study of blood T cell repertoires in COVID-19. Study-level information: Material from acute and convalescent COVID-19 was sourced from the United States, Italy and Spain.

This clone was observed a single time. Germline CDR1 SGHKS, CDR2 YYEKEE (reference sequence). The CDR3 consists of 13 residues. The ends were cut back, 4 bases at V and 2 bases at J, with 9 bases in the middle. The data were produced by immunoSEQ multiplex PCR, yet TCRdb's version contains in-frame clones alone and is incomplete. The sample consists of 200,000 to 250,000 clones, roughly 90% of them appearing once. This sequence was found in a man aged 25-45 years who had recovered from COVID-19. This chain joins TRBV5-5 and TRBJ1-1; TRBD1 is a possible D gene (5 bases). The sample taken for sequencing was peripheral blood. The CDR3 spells CASSQDSNTEAFF. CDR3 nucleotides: TGTGCCAGCAGCCAAGACAGTAACACTGAAGCTTTCTTT. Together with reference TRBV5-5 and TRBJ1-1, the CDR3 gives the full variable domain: DAGVTQSPTHLIKTRGQQVTLRCSPISGHKSVSWYQQVLGQGPQFIFQYYEKEERGRGNFPDRFSARQFPNYSSELNVNALLLGDSALYLCASSQDSNTEAFFGQGTRLTVV.